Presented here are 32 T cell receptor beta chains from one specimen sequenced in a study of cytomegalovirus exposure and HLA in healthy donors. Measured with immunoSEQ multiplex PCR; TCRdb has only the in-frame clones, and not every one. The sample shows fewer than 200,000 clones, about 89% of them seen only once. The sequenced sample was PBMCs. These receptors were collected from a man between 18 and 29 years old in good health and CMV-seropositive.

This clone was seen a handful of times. Written as DNA, the CDR3 is TGTGCCAGCAGTACAGACAGCTCGGATCAGCCCCAGCATTTT. Translation gives CASSTDSSDQPQHF. The chain combines TRBV25-1 with TRBJ1-5, with TRBD1 as a possible D gene (5 bases). The CDR3 runs 14 residues. CDR1 is MGHDK and CDR2 is SYGVNS in the germline V gene. V lost 5 bases, J lost 5 bases, and 13 bases lay in between. The whole variable domain, remainder taken from reference TRBV25-1 and TRBJ1-5, is EADIYQTPRYLVIGTGKKITLECSQTMGHDKMYWYQQDPGMELHLIHYSYGVNSTEKGDLSSESTVSRIRTEHFPLTLESARPSHTSQYLCASSTDSSDQPQHFGDGTRLSIL.

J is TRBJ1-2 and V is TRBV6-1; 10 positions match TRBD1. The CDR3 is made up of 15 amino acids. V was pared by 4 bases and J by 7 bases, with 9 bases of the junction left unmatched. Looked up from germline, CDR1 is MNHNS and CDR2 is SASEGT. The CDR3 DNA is TGTGCCAGCAGTGGACAGACAGGGGGCTTCAGTGGCTACACCTTC. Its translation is CASSGQTGGFSGYTF.

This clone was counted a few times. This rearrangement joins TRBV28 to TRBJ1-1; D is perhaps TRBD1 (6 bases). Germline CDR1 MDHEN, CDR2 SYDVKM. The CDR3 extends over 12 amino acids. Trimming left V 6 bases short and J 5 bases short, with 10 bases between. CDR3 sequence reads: CASRGHWTEAFF. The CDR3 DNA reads TGTGCCAGCAGGGGACATTGGACTGAAGCTTTCTTT.

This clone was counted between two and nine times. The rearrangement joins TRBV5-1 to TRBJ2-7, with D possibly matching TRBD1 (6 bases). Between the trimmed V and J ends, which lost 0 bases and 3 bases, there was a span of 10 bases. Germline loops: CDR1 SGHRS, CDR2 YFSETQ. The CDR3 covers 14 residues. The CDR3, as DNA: TGCGCCAGCAGCTTGGGACAGGCCGGCTACGAGCAGTACTTC. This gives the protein CASSLGQAGYEQYF.

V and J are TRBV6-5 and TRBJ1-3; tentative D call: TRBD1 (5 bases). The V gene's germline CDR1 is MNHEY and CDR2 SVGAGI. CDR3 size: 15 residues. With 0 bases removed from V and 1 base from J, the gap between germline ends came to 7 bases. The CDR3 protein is CASSYSEGSGNTIYF. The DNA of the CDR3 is TGTGCCAGCAGTTACTCGGAGGGGTCTGGAAACACCATATATTTT.

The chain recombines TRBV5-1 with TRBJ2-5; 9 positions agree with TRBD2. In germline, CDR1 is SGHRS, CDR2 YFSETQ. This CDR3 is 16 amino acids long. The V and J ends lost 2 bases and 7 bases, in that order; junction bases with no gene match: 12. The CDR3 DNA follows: TGCGCCAGCAGCTTATTGGCTAGCGGGATGTTGGGGACCCAGTACTTC. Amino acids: CASSLLASGMLGTQYF.

In DNA, the CDR3 is TGTGCCAGCAGTGGCGATAGCGGGGAGCTGTTTTTT. This codes for CASSGDSGELFF. The rearrangement uses TRBV2 and TRBJ2-2; no reliable D call. CDR3 size: 12 residues. CDR1 is SNHLY and CDR2 is FYNNEI in the germline V gene. Trimming removed 4 bases from V and 7 bases from J, with 7 bases in between.

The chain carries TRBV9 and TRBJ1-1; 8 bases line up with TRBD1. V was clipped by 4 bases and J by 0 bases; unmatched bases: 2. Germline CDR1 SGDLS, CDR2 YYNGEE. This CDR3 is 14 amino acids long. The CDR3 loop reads CASSPGGMNTEAFF. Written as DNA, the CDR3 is TGTGCCAGCAGCCCAGGGGGCATGAACACTGAAGCTTTCTTT.

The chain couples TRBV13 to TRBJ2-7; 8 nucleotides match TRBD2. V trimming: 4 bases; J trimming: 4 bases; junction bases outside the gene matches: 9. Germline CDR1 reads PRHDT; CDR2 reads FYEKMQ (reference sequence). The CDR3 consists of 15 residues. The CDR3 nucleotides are TGTGCCAGCAGCTCAAGGAGCGGGAGTGGGTACGAGCAGTACTTC. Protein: CASSSRSGSGYEQYF.

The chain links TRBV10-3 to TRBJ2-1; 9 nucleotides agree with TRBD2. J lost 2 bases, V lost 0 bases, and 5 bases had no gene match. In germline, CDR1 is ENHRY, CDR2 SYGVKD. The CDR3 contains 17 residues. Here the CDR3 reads CAISESGGGGAYNEQFF. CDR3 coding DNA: TGTGCCATCAGTGAGTCAGGGGGCGGGGGGGCCTACAATGAGCAGTTCTTC.

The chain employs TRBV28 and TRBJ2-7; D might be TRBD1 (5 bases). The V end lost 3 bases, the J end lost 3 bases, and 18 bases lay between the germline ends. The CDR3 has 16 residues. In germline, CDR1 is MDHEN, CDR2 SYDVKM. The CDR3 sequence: CASSLPTGVSLYEQYF. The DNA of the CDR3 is TGTGCCAGCAGTTTGCCTACAGGAGTATCCCTCTACGAGCAGTACTTC.

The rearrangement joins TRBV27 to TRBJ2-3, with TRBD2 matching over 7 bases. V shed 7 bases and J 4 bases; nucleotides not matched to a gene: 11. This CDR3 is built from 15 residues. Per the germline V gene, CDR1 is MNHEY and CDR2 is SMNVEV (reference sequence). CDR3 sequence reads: CASMYSGGGADTQYF. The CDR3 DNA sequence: TGTGCCAGCATGTACAGCGGTGGGGGGGCAGATACGCAGTATTTT.

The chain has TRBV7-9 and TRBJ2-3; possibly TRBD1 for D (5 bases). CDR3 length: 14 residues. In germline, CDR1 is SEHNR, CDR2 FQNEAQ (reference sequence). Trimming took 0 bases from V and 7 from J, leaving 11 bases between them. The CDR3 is CASSLADSLYTQYF. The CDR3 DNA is TGTGCCAGCAGCTTAGCAGACAGTTTGTATACGCAGTATTTT.

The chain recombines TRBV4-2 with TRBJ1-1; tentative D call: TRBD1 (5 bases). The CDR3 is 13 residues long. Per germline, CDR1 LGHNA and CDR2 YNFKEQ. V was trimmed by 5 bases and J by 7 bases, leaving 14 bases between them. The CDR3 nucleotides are TGTGCCAGCAGCTGGGGGGGTAGGAGTGAAGCTTTCTTT. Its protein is CASSWGGRSEAFF.

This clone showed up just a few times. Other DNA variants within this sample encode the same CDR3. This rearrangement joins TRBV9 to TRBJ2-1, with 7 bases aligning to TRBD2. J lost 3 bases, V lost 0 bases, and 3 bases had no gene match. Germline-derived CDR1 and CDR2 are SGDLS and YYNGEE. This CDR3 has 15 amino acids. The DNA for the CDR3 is TGTGCCAGCAGCGTAGGTGGCGGGGGCTACAATGAGCAGTTCTTC. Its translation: CASSVGGGGYNEQFF.

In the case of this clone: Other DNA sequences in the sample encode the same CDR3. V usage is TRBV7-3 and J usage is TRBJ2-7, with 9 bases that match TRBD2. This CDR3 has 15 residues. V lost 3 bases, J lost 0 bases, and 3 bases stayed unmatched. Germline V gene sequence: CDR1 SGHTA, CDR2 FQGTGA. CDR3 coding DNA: TGTGCCAGCAGCTTGACTAGCGGAAGCTCCTACGAGCAGTACTTC. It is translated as CASSLTSGSSYEQYF. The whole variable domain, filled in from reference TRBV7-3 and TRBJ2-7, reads GAGVSQTPSNKVTEKGKYVELRCDPISGHTALYWYRQSLGQGPEFLIYFQGTGAADDSGLPNDRFFAVRPEGSVSTLKIQRTERGDSAVYLCASSLTSGSSYEQYFGPGTRLTVT.

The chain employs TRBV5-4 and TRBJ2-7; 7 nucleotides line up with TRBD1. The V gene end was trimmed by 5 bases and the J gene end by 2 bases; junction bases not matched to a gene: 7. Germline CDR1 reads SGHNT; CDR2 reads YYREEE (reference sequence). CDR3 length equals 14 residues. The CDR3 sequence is CASSSGTVTYEQYF. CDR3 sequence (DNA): TGTGCCAGCAGTTCCGGGACAGTGACCTACGAGCAGTACTTC.

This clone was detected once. CDR3 bases: TGCAGCGCCGATAGTGGGACAAAAGAGACCCAGTACTTC. It specifies CSADSGTKETQYF. This chain links TRBV29-1 with TRBJ2-5; a weak D match, TRBD1 (6 bases). The CDR3 has 13 amino acids. V was pared by 7 bases and J by 3 bases, with 15 bases between. The V gene's germline CDR1 is SQVTM and CDR2 ANQGSEA.

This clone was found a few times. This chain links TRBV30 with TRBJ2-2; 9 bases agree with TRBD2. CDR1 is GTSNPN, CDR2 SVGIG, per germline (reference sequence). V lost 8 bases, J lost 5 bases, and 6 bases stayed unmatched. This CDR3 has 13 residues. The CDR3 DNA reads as TGTGCCCGTATAGCGGGGGTTACCGGGGAGCTGTTTTTT. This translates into CARIAGVTGELFF.

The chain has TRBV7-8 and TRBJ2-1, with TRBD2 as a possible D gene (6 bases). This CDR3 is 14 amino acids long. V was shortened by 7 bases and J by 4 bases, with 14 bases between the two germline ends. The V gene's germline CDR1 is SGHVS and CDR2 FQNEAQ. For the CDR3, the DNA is TGTGCCAGCACCATGACTAGAACATACAATGAGCAGTTCTTC. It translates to CASTMTRTYNEQFF.

CDR3 nucleotide sequence: TGTGCCAGCAGCTTTCAGGGGACAGATACGCAGTATTTT. Amino acid sequence: CASSFQGTDTQYF. The chain has TRBV5-4 and TRBJ2-3; D perhaps matches TRBD1 (6 bases). The V and J ends lost 2 bases and 3 bases respectively, with 7 bases between them. CDR1 SGHNT and CDR2 YYREEE come from the germline V gene (reference sequence). CDR3 length: 13 residues.

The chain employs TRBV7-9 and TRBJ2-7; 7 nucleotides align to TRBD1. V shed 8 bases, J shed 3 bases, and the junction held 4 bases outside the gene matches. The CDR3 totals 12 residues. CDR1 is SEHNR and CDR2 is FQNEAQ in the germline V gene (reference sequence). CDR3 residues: CASCTGDYEQYF. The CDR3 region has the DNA TGTGCCAGCTGTACAGGGGACTACGAGCAGTACTTC.

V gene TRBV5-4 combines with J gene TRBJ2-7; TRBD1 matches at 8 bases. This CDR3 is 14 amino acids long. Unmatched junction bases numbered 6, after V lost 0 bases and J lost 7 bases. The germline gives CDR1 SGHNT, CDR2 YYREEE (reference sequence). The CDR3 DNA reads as TGTGCCAGCAGCTTGGGACAGGGGCTTGGGGAGCAGTACTTC. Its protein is CASSLGQGLGEQYF.

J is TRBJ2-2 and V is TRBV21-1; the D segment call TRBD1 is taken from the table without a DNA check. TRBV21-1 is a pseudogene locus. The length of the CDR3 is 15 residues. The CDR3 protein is CASGRDTWMTGELFF. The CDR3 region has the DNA TGTGCCAGCGGAAGGGACACATGGATGACCGGGGAGCTGTTTTTT.

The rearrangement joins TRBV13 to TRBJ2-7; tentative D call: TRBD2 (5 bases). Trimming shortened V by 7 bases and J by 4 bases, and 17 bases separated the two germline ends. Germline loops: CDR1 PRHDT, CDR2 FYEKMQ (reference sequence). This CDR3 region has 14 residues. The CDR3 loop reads CASTLVSMSYEQYF. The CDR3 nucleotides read TGTGCCAGCACACTAGTGTCGATGAGTTACGAGCAGTACTTC.

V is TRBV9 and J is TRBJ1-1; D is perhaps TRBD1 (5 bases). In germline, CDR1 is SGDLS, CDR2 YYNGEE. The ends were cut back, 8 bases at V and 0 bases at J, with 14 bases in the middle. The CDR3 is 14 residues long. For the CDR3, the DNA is TGTGCCAGTAAAAAGACGGACATGAACACTGAAGCTTTCTTT. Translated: CASKKTDMNTEAFF.

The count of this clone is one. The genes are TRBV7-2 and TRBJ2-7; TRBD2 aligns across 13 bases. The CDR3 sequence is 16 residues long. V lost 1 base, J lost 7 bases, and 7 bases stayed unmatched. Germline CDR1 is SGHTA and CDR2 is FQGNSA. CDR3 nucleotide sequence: TGTGCCAGCAGCTTAGTTTGGACTAGCGGGAGTGAAGAGCAGTACTTC. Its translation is CASSLVWTSGSEEQYF.

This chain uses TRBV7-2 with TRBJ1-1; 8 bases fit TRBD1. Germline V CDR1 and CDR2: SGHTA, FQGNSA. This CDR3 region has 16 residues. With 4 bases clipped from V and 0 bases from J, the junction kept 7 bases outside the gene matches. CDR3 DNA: TGTGCCAGCAGCTCGGGAGGACAGGGTATGAACACTGAAGCTTTCTTT. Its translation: CASSSGGQGMNTEAFF.

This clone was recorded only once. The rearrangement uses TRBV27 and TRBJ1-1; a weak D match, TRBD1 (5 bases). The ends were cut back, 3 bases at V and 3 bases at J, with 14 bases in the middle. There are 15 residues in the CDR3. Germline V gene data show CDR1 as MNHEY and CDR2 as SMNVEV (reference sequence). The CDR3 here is CASSFSVQADTEAFF. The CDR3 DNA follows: TGTGCCAGCAGTTTCTCGGTACAGGCGGACACTGAAGCTTTCTTT.

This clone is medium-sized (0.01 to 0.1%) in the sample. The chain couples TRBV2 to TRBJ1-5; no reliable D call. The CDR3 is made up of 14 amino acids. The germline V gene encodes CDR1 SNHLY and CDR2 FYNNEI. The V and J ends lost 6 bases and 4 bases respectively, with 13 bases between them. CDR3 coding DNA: TGTGCCAGCAGCCAAACTGTCGATAATCAGCCCCAGCATTTT. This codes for CASSQTVDNQPQHF.

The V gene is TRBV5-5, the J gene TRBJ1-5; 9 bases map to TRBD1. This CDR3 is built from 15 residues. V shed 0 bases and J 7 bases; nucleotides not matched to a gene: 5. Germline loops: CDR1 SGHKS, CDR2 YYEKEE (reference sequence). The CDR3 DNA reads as TGTGCCAGCAGCTTGGCCGGGACAGGGTACCAGCCCCAGCATTTT. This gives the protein CASSLAGTGYQPQHF.

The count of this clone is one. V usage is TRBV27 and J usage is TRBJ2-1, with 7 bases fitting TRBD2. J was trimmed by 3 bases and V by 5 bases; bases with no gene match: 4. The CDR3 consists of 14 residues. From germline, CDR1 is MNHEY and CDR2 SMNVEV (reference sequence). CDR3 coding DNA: TGTGCCAGCAGTCCCGCTAGCGGCTACAATGAGCAGTTCTTC. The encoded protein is CASSPASGYNEQFF.